The T cell receptor beta chain under discussion was sequenced for a study of shared clonotypes between healthy human individuals. Using immunoSEQ multiplex PCR, the repertoire was profiled, and TCRdb retains in-frame clones only, with some absent. This table has roughly 2.2 million clones, around 90% appearing once. Note on this clone: Antigen: not known.

The CDR3 loop spans 15 amino acids. J was trimmed by 3 bases and V by 3 bases; bases with no gene match: 4. Germline V gene lookup returns CDR1 KGHSH and CDR2 LQKENI. The study, taken as a whole, reports: Relative to clonotypes present in all four donors, those not shared had lower generation probabilities.

CD4+ cells underwent separation, giving CD45RA+ naive and CD45RA-negative memory subsets. The genes are TRBV18 and TRBJ1-4, with TRBD1 matching 7 bases. The TCR was taken from a man aged 18 to 29 in good health. Some clones in this sample may be carry-over from other donors' samples. Sequences were obtained from naive CD4+ T cells from PBMCs. This sample's subset: CD45RA+ positively selected. The CDR3 DNA is TGTGCCAGCTCACCGACAGGGTTGGCTAATGAAAAACTGTTTTTT. It codes for CASSPTGLANEKLFF.